The 22 T cell receptor beta chains in this list originate from one sample, sequenced in a study of T cells in Graves' hyperthyroidism and ophthalmopathy. Template material for amplifying TCR beta CDR3 regions consisted of RNA transcripts. An initial round of RT-PCR targeting the TCR CDR3 relied on the HTBI primer set. One entry per CDR3 protein, called by TCRdb with MiXCR from the multiplex PCR reads. The sample records a few hundred thousand distinct CDR3 sequences, about a sixth being singletons. Sequencing was done on a sample of blood. Receptors originate from a woman aged 35 to 49 with Graves' ophthalmopathy.

The chain is built from TRBV28 and TRBJ2-7, with 9 bases identical to TRBD1. V was pared by 5 bases and J by 6 bases, with 11 bases of the junction left unmatched. The CDR3 sequence is 15 residues long. Germline CDR1 is MDHEN and CDR2 is SYDVKM. The CDR3 DNA reads as TGTGCCAGCAGTCCCCTCGGGACAGGGCGCATCGAGCAGTACTTC. Translated: CASSPLGTGRIEQYF.

This clonotype appeared a few times. The chain combines TRBV12-3 or TRBV12-4 with TRBJ1-2; TRBD1 is a possible D gene (6 bases). The germline V and J ends were trimmed by 5 bases and 7 bases, with 20 bases remaining between them. CDR3 size: 15 residues. The CDR3 DNA follows: TGTGCCAGCAGTCGCGCCACAGGGCCTACTATTGGCTACACCTTC. It specifies CASSRATGPTIGYTF.

This clonotype appeared many times. The chain employs TRBV12-5 and TRBJ1-2, with D perhaps matching TRBD1 (5 bases). This CDR3 region has 12 residues. V was trimmed by 7 bases and J by 9 bases, leaving 15 bases between them. The germline CDR1 and CDR2 sequences are LGHNT and FRNRAP. CDR3 DNA: TGTGCTAGTGCCTTGCCCGCAGGGAGCTACACCTTC. The encoded protein is CASALPAGSYTF. The complete variable domain, with remaining parts taken from reference TRBV12-5 and TRBJ1-2, reads DARVTQTPRHKVTEMGQEVTMRCQPILGHNTVFWYRQTMMQGLELLAYFRNRAPLDDSGMPKDRFSAEMPDATLATLKIQPSEPRDSAVYFCASALPAGSYTFGSGTRLTVV.

This clonotype showed up many times. V is TRBV20-1 and J is TRBJ2-7; 12 bases are a match to TRBD2. The length of the CDR3 is 14 residues. V gave up 6 bases and J gave up 4 bases; unmatched junction bases: 7. The germline gives CDR1 DFQATT, CDR2 SNEGSKA (reference sequence). The CDR3 DNA is TGCAGTGCCGAAGCTAGCGGGAGGGGATACGAGCAGTACTTC. This encodes CSAEASGRGYEQYF.

This clonotype came up many times. The chain is built from TRBV5-1 and TRBJ2-7; 7 bases agree with TRBD1. The CDR3 has 15 residues. J gave up 3 bases and V 4 bases, and 10 bases lay outside the gene matches. In germline, CDR1 is SGHRS, CDR2 YFSETQ. The DNA of the CDR3 is TGCGCCAGCAGCGGGGCCCGACAGGGTTTCTACGAGCAGTACTTC. Amino acids: CASSGARQGFYEQYF.

This clonotype was counted at least ten times. The chain links TRBV28 to TRBJ2-5, with D perhaps being TRBD1 or TRBD2 (5 bases each). CDR3 length equals 14 residues. V gave up 0 bases and J gave up 5 bases, with 10 bases separating them. From germline, CDR1 is MDHEN and CDR2 SYDVKM. CDR3 region: CASSLWGRGETQYF. In DNA, the CDR3 is TGTGCCAGCAGTTTATGGGGGCGCGGGGAGACCCAGTACTTC.

The chain employs TRBV6-1 and TRBJ2-5, with D maybe TRBD2 (5 bases). Trimming took 6 bases from V and 7 from J, leaving 15 bases between them. Germline loops: CDR1 MNHNS, CDR2 SASEGT. The CDR3 has 13 residues. The CDR3 bases are TGTGCCAGCAGCCCCAGCGGTCCGGGGACCCAGTACTTC. It translates to CASSPSGPGTQYF.

The gene calls are TRBV29-1 and TRBJ2-7; either TRBD1 or TRBD2 may fit D (5 bases each). Germline V gene data show CDR1 as SQVTM and CDR2 as ANQGSEA. This CDR3 contains 14 residues. V shed 7 bases and J shed 0 bases, with 16 bases lying between them. The CDR3 DNA reads TGCAGCGCGCAATCCGGGACGGGCTCCTACGAGCAGTACTTC. Its translation is CSAQSGTGSYEQYF.

This clonotype has just a few counts. This chain connects TRBV18 to TRBJ2-5, with 9 bases matching TRBD2. The CDR3 runs to 17 residues. V was clipped by 0 bases and J by 4 bases; unmatched bases: 9. Germline V gene data show CDR1 as KGHSH and CDR2 as LQKENI. CDR3 coding DNA: TGTGCCAGCTCACCACCGGTGACTAGCGGCACGAGAGAGACCCAGTACTTC. As protein: CASSPPVTSGTRETQYF.

This clonotype was recorded many times. The chain is built from TRBV20-1 and TRBJ2-7; TRBD2 aligns across 9 bases. Germline trimming cut 3 bases from V and 2 bases from J; bases unmatched to any gene: 8. This CDR3 contains 15 residues. In germline, CDR1 is DFQATT, CDR2 SNEGSKA (reference sequence). CDR3 DNA sequence: TGCAGTGCTAGTAGCGGGAGAGGAGGGGCCTACGAGCAGTACTTC. Translating it yields CSASSGRGGAYEQYF.

This clonotype appeared many times. The J gene is TRBJ1-5, the V gene TRBV9; D is unresolved. CDR1 and CDR2 from the germline V gene are SGDLS and YYNGEE. This CDR3 is 13 amino acids long. V shed 3 bases and J shed 4 bases, with 8 bases lying between them. The DNA of the CDR3 is TGTGCCAGCAGCGCCGGTCAAAATCAGCCCCAGCATTTT. Translated: CASSAGQNQPQHF.

This clonotype showed up many times. This chain uses TRBV6-5 with TRBJ2-2; 8 positions agree with TRBD2. The CDR3 runs 16 residues. V lost 0 bases to trimming and J lost 3 bases; unmatched junction nucleotides: 3. Germline CDR1 reads MNHEY; CDR2 reads SVGAGI. The CDR3 protein is CASSYSPGLDTGELFF. The CDR3, as DNA: TGTGCCAGCAGTTACTCCCCGGGACTAGACACCGGGGAGCTGTTTTTT.

This clonotype was seen many times. In DNA form, the CDR3 reads TGTGCCAGCAGGAAGGACACCCCAAATAATCAGCCCCAGCATTTT. Its protein is CASRKDTPNNQPQHF. This rearrangement joins TRBV28 to TRBJ1-5, with D maybe TRBD1 (5 bases). Between the trimmed V and J ends, which lost 6 bases and 4 bases, there was a span of 16 bases. CDR3 length: 15 amino acids. The germline gives CDR1 MDHEN, CDR2 SYDVKM.

V and J are TRBV2 and TRBJ2-7; 7 positions match TRBD2. After removal of 4 bases from V and 0 bases from J, the junction contained 6 bases not matched to a gene. This CDR3 spans 15 amino acids. Germline V gene sequence: CDR1 SNHLY, CDR2 FYNNEI. CDR3 DNA: TGTGCCAGCAGTGCAACGACTAGCATCTCCTACGAGCAGTACTTC. Translating it yields CASSATTSISYEQYF.

This clonotype showed up many times. This sequence joins TRBV27 and TRBJ1-5, with unresolved D. V lost 5 bases, J lost 0 bases, and 14 bases lay in between. Per germline, CDR1 MNHEY and CDR2 SMNVEV (reference sequence). The CDR3 covers 16 residues. CDR3 nucleotide sequence: TGTGCCAGCAGTCCTTCTGCCGGTGATAGCAATCAGCCCCAGCATTTT. Its protein is CASSPSAGDSNQPQHF.

This chain links TRBV30 with TRBJ2-6, with 8 bases aligning to TRBD1. The germline CDR1 and CDR2 sequences are GTSNPN and SVGIG (reference sequence). This CDR3 is 17 amino acids long. V gave up 3 bases and J gave up 0 bases; unmatched junction bases: 7. CDR3 region: CAWRPQGAASGANVLTF. The CDR3 DNA follows: TGTGCCTGGAGACCTCAGGGGGCGGCCTCTGGGGCCAACGTCCTGACTTTC. The full variable domain, with the rest looked up from reference TRBV30 and TRBJ2-6, is SQTIHQWPATLVQPVGSPLSLECTVEGTSNPNLYWYRQAAGRGLQLLFYSVGIGQISSEVPQNLSASRPQDRQFILSSKKLLLSDSGFYLCAWRPQGAASGANVLTFGAGSRLTVL.

The table lists this clonotype with many counts. The chain uses TRBV4-1 and TRBJ1-2; the D gene is possibly TRBD1 (6 bases). The germline gives CDR1 MGHRA, CDR2 YSYEKL. The germline V and J ends were trimmed by 0 bases and 4 bases, with 15 bases remaining between them. The CDR3 loop spans 16 amino acids. CDR3 nucleotides: TGCGCCAGCAGCCAAGATTTTGGCAGGGGATCCTATGGCTACACCTTC. It codes for CASSQDFGRGSYGYTF.

The sample holds many counts of this clonotype. The CDR3 spells CSVHTGLSGNTIYF. The CDR3 DNA is TGCAGCGTACATACAGGGTTATCTGGAAACACCATATATTTT. The genes are TRBV29-1 and TRBJ1-3; a weak D match, TRBD1 (6 bases). V gave up 6 bases and J gave up 1 base, with 13 bases separating them. Germline V gene data show CDR1 as SQVTM and CDR2 as ANQGSEA. CDR3 size: 14 residues. The full variable domain, rest sourced from reference TRBV29-1 and TRBJ1-3, is SAVISQKPSRDICQRGTSLTIQCQVDSQVTMMFWYRQQPGQSLTLIATANQGSEATYESGFVIDKFPISRPNLTFSTLTVSNMSPEDSSIYLCSVHTGLSGNTIYFGEGSWLTVV.

This clonotype came up many times. The chain couples TRBV5-1 to TRBJ1-5; 7 bases are a match to TRBD1. With V trimmed by 0 bases and J by 2 bases, 5 bases remained unmatched. Germline CDR1 and CDR2: SGHRS and YFSETQ. This CDR3 contains 16 residues. DNA for the CDR3: TGCGCCAGCAGCTTGGAGGCAGGGGGAGGCAATCAGCCCCAGCATTTT. It yields the protein CASSLEAGGGNQPQHF.

This clonotype was counted between two and nine times. This chain joins TRBV18 and TRBJ1-5; D perhaps matches TRBD1 (5 bases). Germline V gives CDR1 KGHSH, CDR2 LQKENI. V was trimmed by 0 bases and J by 4 bases, leaving 19 bases between them. This CDR3 has 18 amino acids. CDR3 DNA: TGTGCCAGCTCACCACCGCTGACAGCAGGAGGTTGGAATCAGCCCCAGCATTTT. Amino acid sequence: CASSPPLTAGGWNQPQHF.

This clonotype was detected many times. This chain links TRBV10-3 with TRBJ1-2; TRBD1 matches at 9 bases. The CDR3 has 16 residues. Germline V gene lookup returns CDR1 ENHRY and CDR2 SYGVKD. The V segment lost 6 bases and the J segment 5 bases; nucleotides outside the gene matches: 13. The CDR3 nucleotides read TGTGCCATCAGAAACAAGGGACAGGGCCTGGATTATGGCTACACCTTC. It yields the protein CAIRNKGQGLDYGYTF.

This clonotype occurred many times. This chain links TRBV7-3 with TRBJ2-7, with a possible D match to TRBD2 (5 bases). The CDR3 loop spans 13 amino acids. Germline loops: CDR1 SGHTA, CDR2 FQGTGA. Between the trimmed V and J ends, which lost 1 base and 7 bases, there was a span of 11 bases. The CDR3 loop is CASSLKATGEQYF. The CDR3 DNA follows: TGTGCCAGCAGCTTAAAAGCGACGGGAGAGCAGTACTTC.